A single sample is the source of the 29 T cell receptor beta chains below, sequenced in a study of cytomegalovirus exposure and HLA in healthy donors. The PCR was carried out with 60 Vbeta primers and 13 Jbeta primers. Assay: immunoSEQ multiplex PCR; the TCRdb copy retains only in-frame clones and omits some. The sample yields tens of thousands of clones, 75% to 85% seen once. The sequenced material came from PBMCs. The receptor source for this set is a woman between 40 and 55 years old in good health and CMV-seropositive.

Points on this clone: One junction end disagrees with the germline gene, perhaps due to a read error. The genes are TRBV27 and TRBJ1-2, with 7 bases matching TRBD1. CDR1 MNHEY and CDR2 SMNVEV come from the germline V gene (reference sequence). This CDR3 has 13 residues. CDR3 DNA: TGTGCCAGCAGTCGTCGGGACAGAGTCGGAATCGCCTTC. Translation gives CASSRRDRVGIAF.

A single count supports this clone. The chain uses TRBV9 and TRBJ2-1; 10 bases match TRBD2. The CDR3 length is 17 residues. With 0 bases clipped from V and 8 bases from J, the junction kept 11 bases outside the gene matches. Per germline, CDR1 SGDLS and CDR2 YYNGEE. In DNA form, the CDR3 reads TGTGCCAGCAGCGTAGCCCCCGCTAGCGGGGGTATGGATGAGCAGTTCTTC. This codes for CASSVAPASGGMDEQFF.

A remark on this clone: Other DNA sequences in the same sample also yield this CDR3. CDR3 nucleotide sequence: TGTGCCAGCAGCCTTGGACAGGGGGAGGCTTTCTTT. It codes for CASSLGQGEAFF. J is TRBJ1-1 and V is TRBV6-1; 10 positions agree with TRBD1. V lost 6 bases, J lost 11 bases, and 6 bases stayed unmatched. The CDR3 consists of 12 residues. The germline V gene has CDR1 MNHNS and CDR2 SASEGT.

This clone was counted only a few times. V and J are TRBV18 and TRBJ1-1; 9 bases fit TRBD1. CDR3 length: 14 residues. Germline V gives CDR1 KGHSH, CDR2 LQKENI. Trimming cost V 4 bases and J 4 bases; bases outside gene matches: 4. Here the CDR3 reads CASSQGQGSTEAFF. DNA of the CDR3: TGTGCCAGCTCACAAGGACAGGGGAGCACTGAAGCTTTCTTT.

The chain has TRBV11-2 and TRBJ2-1; 7 nucleotides line up with TRBD1. V trimming: 5 bases; J trimming: 14 bases; junction bases outside the gene matches: 6. The length of the CDR3 is 11 residues. CDR1 is SGHAT, CDR2 FQNNGV, per germline. CDR3 in amino acids: CASSNRQGEFF. The CDR3 DNA sequence: TGTGCCAGCAGCAACAGACAGGGAGAGTTCTTC.

The chain carries TRBV5-1 and TRBJ1-1; TRBD1 might be the D (6 bases). Trimming stripped 2 bases from V and 6 bases from J, with 11 bases between. This CDR3 region has 13 residues. CDR1 is SGHRS and CDR2 is YFSETQ in the germline V gene. This CDR3 is CASSLAGVAEAFF. DNA of the CDR3: TGCGCCAGCAGCTTAGCAGGGGTGGCTGAAGCTTTCTTT.

The DNA of the CDR3 is TGTGCCAGTAGTCAACGCTACGAGCGGGAAAAACTGTTTTTT. Protein: CASSQRYEREKLFF. This rearrangement joins TRBV19 to TRBJ1-4; no firm D call. V gave up 5 bases and J gave up 8 bases, with 15 bases separating them. CDR1 and CDR2 (germline): LNHDA, SQIVND (reference sequence). This CDR3 is 14 amino acids long.

The CDR3 protein is CASTPATGKNTEAFF. CDR3 coding DNA: TGTGCCAGCACCCCCGCGACAGGAAAGAACACTGAAGCTTTCTTT. The rearrangement links TRBV28 to TRBJ1-1, with a possible D match to TRBD1 (6 bases). Germline V gene lookup returns CDR1 MDHEN and CDR2 SYDVKM. The V and J ends lost 7 bases and 1 base respectively, with 16 bases between them. The CDR3 is 15 amino acids. Variable domain in full (rest from reference TRBV28 and TRBJ1-1): DVKVTQSSRYLVKRTGEKVFLECVQDMDHENMFWYRQDPGLGLRLIYFSYDVKMKEKGDIPEGYSVSREKKERFSLILESASTNQTSMYLCASTPATGKNTEAFFGQGTRLTVV.

The table lists this clone with a few counts. The V and J genes are TRBV28 and TRBJ2-3; 9 bases agree with TRBD2. Germline trimming cut 8 bases from V and 2 bases from J; bases unmatched to any gene: 11. Germline CDR1 and CDR2: MDHEN and SYDVKM. The CDR3 length is 16 residues. The CDR3 protein is CASEGQAGGLTDTQYF. Written as DNA, the CDR3 is TGTGCCAGCGAAGGGCAAGCGGGAGGACTCACAGATACGCAGTATTTT. Combining the CDR3 with reference TRBV28 and TRBJ2-3 gives the whole variable domain DVKVTQSSRYLVKRTGEKVFLECVQDMDHENMFWYRQDPGLGLRLIYFSYDVKMKEKGDIPEGYSVSREKKERFSLILESASTNQTSMYLCASEGQAGGLTDTQYFGPGTRLTVL.

The rearrangement uses TRBV25-1 and TRBJ1-2; D unclear. This CDR3 region has 13 residues. Per the germline V gene, CDR1 is MGHDK and CDR2 is SYGVNS. With 2 bases removed from V and 4 bases from J, the gap between germline ends came to 8 bases. The CDR3 loop reads CASSEMGGYGYTF. CDR3 DNA: TGTGCCAGCAGTGAAATGGGAGGCTATGGCTACACCTTC.

V and J are TRBV20-1 and TRBJ1-1; D gene unclear. The V gene's germline CDR1 is DFQATT and CDR2 SNEGSKA (reference sequence). CDR3 size: 10 residues. V shed 6 bases and J shed 5 bases, with 7 bases lying between them. The CDR3: CSAVQTEAFF. The CDR3 coding sequence is TGCAGTGCGGTCCAGACTGAAGCTTTCTTT.

The genes are TRBV25-1 and TRBJ2-5; D is possibly TRBD1 (6 bases). Germline V gene lookup returns CDR1 MGHDK and CDR2 SYGVNS. The CDR3 has 13 residues. Trimming removed 6 bases from V and 5 bases from J, with 13 bases in between. CDR3 protein: CASSRGAWETQYF. DNA of the CDR3: TGTGCCAGCAGCAGGGGCGCATGGGAGACCCAGTACTTC.

The chain uses TRBV18 and TRBJ1-1, with D tentatively TRBD1 (5 bases). The germline V gene has CDR1 KGHSH and CDR2 LQKENI. The V and J ends lost 3 bases and 3 bases respectively, with 17 bases between them. The CDR3 contains 16 residues. The CDR3 DNA reads TGTGCCAGCTCACCTCGGGGGTTGTTAGCGGACACTGAAGCTTTCTTT. Its protein is CASSPRGLLADTEAFF.

The CDR3 is CASSLTGETQYF. The CDR3 nucleotides are TGTGCCAGCAGTTTGACCGGGGAGACCCAGTACTTC. The gene calls are TRBV27 and TRBJ2-5; no definite D call. V was trimmed by 3 bases and J by 5 bases, leaving 7 bases between them. There are 12 residues in the CDR3. Per germline, CDR1 MNHEY and CDR2 SMNVEV (reference sequence).

The chain combines TRBV29-1 with TRBJ2-6; 8 bases map to TRBD2. The CDR3 totals 14 residues. Germline V gene data show CDR1 as SQVTM and CDR2 as ANQGSEA. Germline trimming cut 5 bases from V and 2 bases from J; bases unmatched to any gene: 2. DNA for the CDR3: TGCAGCGTTCGGGGGGGAACTGGGGCCAACGTCCTGACTTTC. Translated: CSVRGGTGANVLTF.

This clone was seen only once. V usage is TRBV29-1 and J usage is TRBJ2-2, with a tentative D call TRBD2 (5 bases). CDR1 is SQVTM, CDR2 ANQGSEA, per germline. V shed 5 bases and J shed 0 bases, with 7 bases lying between them. The CDR3 sequence is 13 residues long. The CDR3 nucleotides read TGCAGCGTTCGGAGGTCGAACACCGGGGAGCTGTTTTTT. Translated: CSVRRSNTGELFF.

The CDR3 spells CASRRAGGYYEQYF. The CDR3 DNA is TGTGCCAGTAGACGGGCGGGGGGCTACTACGAGCAGTACTTC. V and J are TRBV19 and TRBJ2-7; 8 bases agree with TRBD2. This CDR3 is built from 14 residues. Germline CDR1 reads LNHDA; CDR2 reads SQIVND (reference sequence). V dropped 6 bases and J dropped 3; count of bases not matched to a gene: 7.

This clone is a singleton in its sample. The chain employs TRBV11-2 and TRBJ1-1; D might be TRBD1 (6 bases). The V end was cut by 4 bases, the J end by 11 bases, with 11 bases between. CDR3 length: 11 residues. The germline CDR1 and CDR2 sequences are SGHAT and FQNNGV. The CDR3 DNA reads as TGTGCCAGCAGCTCAACAGGGCTGGCTTTCTTT. This sequence encodes CASSSTGLAFF.

Only a few counts were recorded for this clone. The genes are TRBV4-2 and TRBJ1-4; a possible D gene is TRBD1 (5 bases). Germline V gene data show CDR1 as LGHNA and CDR2 as YNFKEQ. The CDR3 has 16 residues. V lost 3 bases to trimming and J lost 7 bases, with 18 bases between them. The DNA for the CDR3 is TGTGCCAGCAGCCAGGGGCCCCAGGCCGGGGGTGAAAAACTGTTTTTT. Translation: CASSQGPQAGGEKLFF.

V and J are TRBV6-5 and TRBJ2-7, with 9 positions matching TRBD1. This CDR3 is built from 13 residues. Per germline, CDR1 MNHEY and CDR2 SVGAGI. The V segment lost 5 bases and the J segment 5 bases; nucleotides outside the gene matches: 4. Here the CDR3 reads CASSRDRVDEQYF. The CDR3 coding sequence is TGTGCCAGCAGTCGGGACAGGGTGGACGAGCAGTACTTC.

This clone was seen more than once but under ten times. Written as DNA, the CDR3 is TGTGCCAGCAGTCTCGGGACCCGCGGAGGGGAAAAACTGTTTTTT. Translation: CASSLGTRGGEKLFF. This chain connects TRBV14 to TRBJ1-4; TRBD1 is a possible D gene (5 bases). Germline CDR1 SGHDN, CDR2 FVKESK. With 6 bases removed from V and 8 bases from J, the gap between germline ends came to 19 bases. This CDR3 is built from 15 residues.

The CDR3 reads CASSVQKAGGNEQFF. DNA of the CDR3: TGTGCCAGCAGCGTACAGAAAGCGGGTGGGAATGAGCAGTTCTTC. This sequence joins TRBV9 and TRBJ2-1, with a weak D call TRBD2 (6 bases). V shed 1 base and J shed 7 bases, with 15 bases lying between them. Per germline, CDR1 SGDLS and CDR2 YYNGEE. CDR3 size: 15 residues.

V gene TRBV9 combines with J gene TRBJ2-2; 9 bases are shared with TRBD1. This CDR3 is built from 14 residues. The V and J ends lost 3 bases and 6 bases, in that order; junction bases with no gene match: 3. CDR1 SGDLS and CDR2 YYNGEE come from the germline V gene. The CDR3 protein is CASSGQGVAGELFF. CDR3 DNA: TGTGCCAGCAGCGGACAGGGGGTGGCCGGGGAGCTGTTTTTT. Complete variable domain (other parts from reference TRBV9 and TRBJ2-2): DSGVTQTPKHLITATGQRVTLRCSPRSGDLSVYWYQQSLDQGLQFLIQYYNGEERAKGNILERFSAQQFPDLHSELNLSSLELGDSALYFCASSGQGVAGELFFGEGSRLTVL.

V usage is TRBV28 and J usage is TRBJ2-1, with 11 positions matching TRBD2. The CDR3 has 15 residues. Trimming cost V 5 bases and J 8 bases; bases outside gene matches: 8. The germline V gene has CDR1 MDHEN and CDR2 SYDVKM. The CDR3 DNA follows: TGTGCCAGCAGTCCTATAGCGGGAGGGGCGGATGAGCAGTTCTTC. Encoded protein: CASSPIAGGADEQFF.

The CDR3 protein is CASSQDWGQTDNEQFF. The CDR3 coding sequence is TGCGCCAGCAGCCAAGATTGGGGACAGACAGACAATGAGCAGTTCTTC. This chain uses TRBV4-3 with TRBJ2-1, with 7 bases matching TRBD1. CDR1 is LGHNA, CDR2 YSLEER, per germline. The CDR3 runs to 16 residues. V was clipped by 0 bases and J by 5 bases; unmatched bases: 7.

V is TRBV29-1 and J is TRBJ1-1; D may be TRBD1 (6 bases). Trimming stripped 6 bases from V and 4 bases from J, with 21 bases between. From germline, CDR1 is SQVTM and CDR2 ANQGSEA. The CDR3 spans 15 residues. The CDR3 bases are TGCAGCGTCGCTGGGACCAGGGGCGGTATCACTGAAGCTTTCTTT. Protein product: CSVAGTRGGITEAFF.

The rearrangement uses TRBV19 and TRBJ1-1; perhaps TRBD1 as D (5 bases). V lost 10 bases and J 4 bases, leaving 16 bases between the germline ends. The CDR3 covers 13 residues. Germline V CDR1 and CDR2: LNHDA, SQIVND (reference sequence). The CDR3 sequence: CATAQGWGTEAFF. The CDR3 DNA is TGTGCCACGGCCCAGGGTTGGGGCACTGAAGCTTTCTTT.

This clone has only a few counts. J is TRBJ2-5 and V is TRBV5-1; 7 nucleotides agree with TRBD1. Looked up from germline, CDR1 is SGHRS and CDR2 is YFSETQ. The CDR3 is 14 residues long. V lost 2 bases, J lost 4 bases, and 5 bases stayed unmatched. CDR3 DNA: TGCGCCAGCAGCTTTCAGGGGGTTGGAGAGACCCAGTACTTC. Translated: CASSFQGVGETQYF.

J is TRBJ2-7 and V is TRBV5-1; possible D gene TRBD1, 6 bases. CDR1 and CDR2 (germline): SGHRS, YFSETQ. V shed 0 bases and J shed 0 bases, with 10 bases lying between them. There are 15 residues in the CDR3. CDR3 DNA sequence: TGCGCCAGCAGCTTGGGGCTGGACAGCTCCTACGAGCAGTACTTC. This encodes CASSLGLDSSYEQYF.